This passage covers 5 T cell receptor beta chains from one sample sequenced in a study of blood T cell repertoires in COVID-19. Clones were read by immunoSEQ multiplex PCR, and TCRdb kept only the in-frame ones, dropping some. This table has about 120,000 clones, around 78% appearing once. Sample: peripheral blood. Receptors were obtained from a man between 65 and 85 years old with acute or convalescent COVID-19.

The rearrangement joins TRBV11-3 to TRBJ2-7; D is ambiguous. Trimming took off 7 bases at V and 4 bases at J, with 14 bases between the two ends. The V gene's germline CDR1 is SGHNT and CDR2 YENEEA. CDR3 length equals 13 residues. The CDR3 is CASTNNLEYEQYF. The CDR3 bases are TGTGCCAGCACCAATAATCTAGAGTACGAGCAGTACTTC. Filled out from reference TRBV11-3 and TRBJ2-7, the complete variable domain reads EAGVVQSPRYKIIEKKQPVAFWCNPISGHNTLYWYLQNLGQGPELLIRYENEEAVDDSQLPKDRFSAERLKGVDSTLKIQPAELGDSAVYLCASTNNLEYEQYFGPGTRLTVT.

The chain recombines TRBV19 with TRBJ1-2; D gene uncertain. The CDR3 totals 11 residues. V was pared by 9 bases and J by 0 bases, with 5 bases between. Germline-derived CDR1 and CDR2 are LNHDA and SQIVND (reference sequence). Here the CDR3 DNA reads TGTGCCAGCGGGACTAACTATGGCTACACCTTC. The encoded protein is CASGTNYGYTF.

V usage is TRBV3-1 (or the pseudogene TRBV3-2) and J usage is TRBJ1-2, with TRBD1 matching over 8 bases. CDR1 is LGHDT, CDR2 YNNKEL, per germline (reference sequence). This CDR3 contains 14 residues. V gave up 6 bases and J gave up 2 bases; unmatched junction bases: 5. CDR3 protein: CASRPTGENYGYTF. The CDR3 coding sequence is TGTGCCAGCAGACCGACAGGGGAGAACTATGGCTACACCTTC.

Only one count was recorded for this clone. CDR3 nucleotide sequence: TGTGCCAGCTCACCAGATGGCCTTCGAGGGCAGTTCTTC. This codes for CASSPDGLRGQFF. The rearrangement uses TRBV18 and TRBJ2-1, with unresolved D. Trimming removed 2 bases from V and 12 bases from J, with 14 bases in between. Per the germline V gene, CDR1 is KGHSH and CDR2 is LQKENI. This CDR3 has 13 amino acids.

The chain joins TRBV19 to TRBJ1-5, with 12 nucleotides matching TRBD1. V gave up 5 bases and J gave up 6 bases; unmatched junction bases: 8. The germline V gene has CDR1 LNHDA and CDR2 SQIVND (reference sequence). The CDR3 length is 16 residues. The CDR3 sequence is CASSRNTGQGAQPQHF. CDR3 DNA: TGTGCCAGTAGTCGTAACACGGGACAGGGGGCTCAGCCCCAGCATTTT.